This T cell receptor (beta chain) was found in a study of memory CD4+ T cells and cytomegalovirus serostatus. Measured with immunoSEQ multiplex PCR; TCRdb has only the in-frame clones, and not every one. The sample consists of approximately 50,000 clones, 70% to 75% of them appearing once. V was trimmed by 7 bases and J by 6 bases, leaving 21 bases between them. The CDR3 runs 15 residues. CDR1 SGHTA and CDR2 FQGNSA come from the germline V gene. The sort gate was single viable CD3+CD4+CD8-CD45RO+ cells for memory CD4+ T cells. General study results and limits: About 40% of the 164 known CMV-associated TCRbeta sequences appeared in CD4+ memory.

Worth noting for this clone: The antigen is unknown.

The sequenced sample was memory CD4+ T cells from blood. This chain links TRBV7-2 with TRBJ1-2; D is unresolved. The receptor was derived from an adult in good health and CMV-seropositive. DNA of the CDR3: TGTGCCAGCACCGTAAGGCACCGCACTGGAGATGGCTACACCTTC. Protein: CASTVRHRTGDGYTF. Complete variable domain (other parts from reference TRBV7-2 and TRBJ1-2): GAGVSQSPSNKVTEKGKDVELRCDPISGHTALYWYRQSLGQGLEFLIYFQGNSAPDKSGLPSDRFSAERTGGSVSTLTIQRTQQEDSAVYLCASTVRHRTGDGYTFGSGTRLTVV.